Sequencing of this T cell receptor (beta chain) was carried out in a study of T cell responses to AZD1222 COVID-19 vaccine. Points from the study as a whole: Donors in the cohort were predominantly white British and more often female, and clonal diversity was possibly underestimated. Only a handful of AZD1222 recipients were seropositive at baseline. Spike-wide vaccine-associated CD4 TCRs dominated at 160-218 and 743-854.

About this clone: Its antigen is unknown.

Measured with immunoSEQ multiplex PCR; TCRdb has only the in-frame clones, and not every one. The table shows about 150,000 clones, with 92% occurring only once. Germline values: CDR1 MGHRA, CDR2 YSYEKL. This CDR3 has 15 residues. With 0 bases removed from V and 4 bases from J, the gap between germline ends came to 12 bases. Sequences were derived from peripheral blood, sampled 28 days after the second AZD1222 dose. This clonotype originated in an adult who received the AZD1222 COVID-19 vaccine. This rearrangement joins TRBV4-1 to TRBJ1-2, with a tentative D call TRBD1 (6 bases). CDR3 region: CASSQDLGHRYGYTF. As DNA, the CDR3 is TGCGCCAGCAGCCAAGATCTGGGACACCGCTATGGCTACACCTTC.